This T cell receptor (beta chain) was captured by sequencing in a study of Graves' ophthalmopathy and Graves' hyperthyroidism. Study-wide context: Peripheral blood samples were taken at initial diagnosis, before any treatment.

CDR3 length: 14 residues. Between the trimmed V and J ends, which lost 6 bases and 2 bases, there was a span of 14 bases. CDR1 is MDHEN, CDR2 SYDVKM, per germline. Using RNA transcripts, the TCR beta CDR3 regions were amplified. HTBI primers were employed in first-round RT-PCR, then a second-round multiplex PCR followed. TCRdb ran MiXCR on the multiplex PCR reads and lists one entry per CDR3 protein. Among about 210,000 distinct CDR3 sequences listed, under 30% were seen once. Sequenced: peripheral blood. The receptor's source is a man in his forties or fifties with Graves' ophthalmopathy. This sequence joins TRBV28 and TRBJ2-7; the D gene is possibly TRBD2 (5 bases). This CDR3 reads CASRTGRAPYEQYF. CDR3 bases: TGTGCCAGCAGAACTGGGCGGGCCCCCTACGAGCAGTACTTC.